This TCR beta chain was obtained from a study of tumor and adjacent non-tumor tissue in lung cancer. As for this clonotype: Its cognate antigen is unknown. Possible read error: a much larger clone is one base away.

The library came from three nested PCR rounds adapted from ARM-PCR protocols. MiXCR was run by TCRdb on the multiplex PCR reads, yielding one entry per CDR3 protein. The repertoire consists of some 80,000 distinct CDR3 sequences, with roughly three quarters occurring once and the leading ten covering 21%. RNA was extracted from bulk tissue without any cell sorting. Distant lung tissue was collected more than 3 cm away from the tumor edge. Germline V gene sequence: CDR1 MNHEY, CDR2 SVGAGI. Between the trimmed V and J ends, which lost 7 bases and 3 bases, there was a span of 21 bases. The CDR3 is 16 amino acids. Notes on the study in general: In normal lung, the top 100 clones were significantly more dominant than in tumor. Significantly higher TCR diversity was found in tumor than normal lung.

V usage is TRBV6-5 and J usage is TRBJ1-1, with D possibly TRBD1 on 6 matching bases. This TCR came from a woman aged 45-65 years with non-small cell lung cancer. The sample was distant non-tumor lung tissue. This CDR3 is CASTYDGTTWDTEAFF. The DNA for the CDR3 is TGTGCCAGCACCTACGACGGGACAACCTGGGACACTGAAGCTTTCTTT.